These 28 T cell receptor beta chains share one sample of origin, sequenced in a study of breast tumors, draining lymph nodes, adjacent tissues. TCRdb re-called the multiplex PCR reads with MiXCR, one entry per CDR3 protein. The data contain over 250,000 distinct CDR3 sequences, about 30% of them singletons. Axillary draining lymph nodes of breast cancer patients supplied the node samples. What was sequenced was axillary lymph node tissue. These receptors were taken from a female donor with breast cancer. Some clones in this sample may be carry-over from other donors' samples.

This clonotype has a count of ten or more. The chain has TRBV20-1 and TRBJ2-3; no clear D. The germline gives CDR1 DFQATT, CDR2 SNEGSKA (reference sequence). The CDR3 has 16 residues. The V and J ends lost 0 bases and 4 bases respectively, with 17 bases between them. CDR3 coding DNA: TGCAGTGCTAGAGATTTTCAGAGGTCTCAACCAGATACGCAGTATTTT. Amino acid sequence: CSARDFQRSQPDTQYF.

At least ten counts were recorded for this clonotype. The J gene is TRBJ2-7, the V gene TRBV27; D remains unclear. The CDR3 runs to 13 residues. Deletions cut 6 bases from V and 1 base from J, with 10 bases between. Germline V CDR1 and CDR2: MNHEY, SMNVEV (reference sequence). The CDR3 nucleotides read TGTGCCAGCAGCTTTCCCGGGTCCTACGAGCAGTACTTC. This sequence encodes CASSFPGSYEQYF.

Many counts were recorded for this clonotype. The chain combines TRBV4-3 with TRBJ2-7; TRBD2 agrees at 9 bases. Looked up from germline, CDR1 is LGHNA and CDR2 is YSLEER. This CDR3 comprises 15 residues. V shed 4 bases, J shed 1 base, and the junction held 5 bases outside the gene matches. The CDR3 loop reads CASSLGTSWSYEQYF. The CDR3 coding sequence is TGCGCCAGCAGCCTCGGGACTAGCTGGTCCTACGAGCAGTACTTC.

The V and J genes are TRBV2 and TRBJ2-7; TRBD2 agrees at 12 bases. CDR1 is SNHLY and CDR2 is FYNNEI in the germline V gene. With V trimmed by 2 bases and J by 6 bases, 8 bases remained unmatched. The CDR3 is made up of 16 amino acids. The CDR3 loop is CASSESWLAGGPEQYF. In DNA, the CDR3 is TGTGCCAGCAGTGAATCCTGGCTAGCGGGAGGGCCCGAGCAGTACTTC.

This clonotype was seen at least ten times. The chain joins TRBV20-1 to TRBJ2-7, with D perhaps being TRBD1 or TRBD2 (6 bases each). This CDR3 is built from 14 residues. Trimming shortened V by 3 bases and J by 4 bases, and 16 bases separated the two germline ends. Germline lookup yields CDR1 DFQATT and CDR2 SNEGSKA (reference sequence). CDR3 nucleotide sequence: TGCAGTGCTAGGTACAGTCAGGGGAGGTACGAGCAGTACTTC. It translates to CSARYSQGRYEQYF.

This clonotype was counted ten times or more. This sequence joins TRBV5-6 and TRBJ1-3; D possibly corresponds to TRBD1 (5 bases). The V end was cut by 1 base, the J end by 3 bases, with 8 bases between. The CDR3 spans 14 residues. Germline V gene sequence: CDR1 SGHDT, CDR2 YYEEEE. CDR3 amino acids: CASSLPGYGNTIYF. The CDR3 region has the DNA TGTGCCAGCAGCTTGCCAGGGTATGGAAACACCATATATTTT.

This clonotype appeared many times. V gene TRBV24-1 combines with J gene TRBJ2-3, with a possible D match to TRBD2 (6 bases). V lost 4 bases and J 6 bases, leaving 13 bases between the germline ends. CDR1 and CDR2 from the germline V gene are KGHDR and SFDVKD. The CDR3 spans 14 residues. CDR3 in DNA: TGTGCCACCAGTGAACGGACGGGGGTGGATACGCAGTATTTT. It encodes CATSERTGVDTQYF.

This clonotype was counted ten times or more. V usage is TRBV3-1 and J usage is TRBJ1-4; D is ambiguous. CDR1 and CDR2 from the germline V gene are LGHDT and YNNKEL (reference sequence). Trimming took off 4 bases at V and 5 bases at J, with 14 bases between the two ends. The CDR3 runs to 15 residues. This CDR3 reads CASSLRRNTNEKLFF. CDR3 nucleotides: TGTGCCAGCAGCCTAAGACGGAACACGAATGAAAAACTGTTTTTT.

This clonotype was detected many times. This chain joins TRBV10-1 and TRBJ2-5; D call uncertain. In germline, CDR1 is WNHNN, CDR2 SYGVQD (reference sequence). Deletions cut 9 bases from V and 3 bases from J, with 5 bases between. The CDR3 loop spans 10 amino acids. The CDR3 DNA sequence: TGCGCCAGATGGGAAGAGACCCAGTACTTC. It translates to CARWEETQYF.

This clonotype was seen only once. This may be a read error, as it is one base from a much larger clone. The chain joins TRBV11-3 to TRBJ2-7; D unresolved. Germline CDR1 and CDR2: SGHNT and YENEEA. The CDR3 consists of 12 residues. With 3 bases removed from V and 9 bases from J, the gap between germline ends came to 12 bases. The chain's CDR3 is CASSFGEDAQYF. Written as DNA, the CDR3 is TGTGCCAGCAGCTTCGGCGAGGACGCGCAGTACTTC.

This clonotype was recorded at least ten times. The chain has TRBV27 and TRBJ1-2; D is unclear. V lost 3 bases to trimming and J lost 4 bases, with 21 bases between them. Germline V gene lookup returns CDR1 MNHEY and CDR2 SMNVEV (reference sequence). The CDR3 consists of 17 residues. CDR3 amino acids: CASSFTWTSRSPYGYTF. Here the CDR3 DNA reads TGTGCCAGCAGTTTTACCTGGACCAGCCGAAGTCCCTATGGCTACACCTTC.

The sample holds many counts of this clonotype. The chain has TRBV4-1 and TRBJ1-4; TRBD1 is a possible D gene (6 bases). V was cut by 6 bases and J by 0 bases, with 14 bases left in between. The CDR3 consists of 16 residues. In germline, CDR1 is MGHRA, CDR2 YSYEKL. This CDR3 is CASRPGGAATNEKLFF. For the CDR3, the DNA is TGCGCCAGCAGGCCCGGGGGGGCTGCAACTAATGAAAAACTGTTTTTT.

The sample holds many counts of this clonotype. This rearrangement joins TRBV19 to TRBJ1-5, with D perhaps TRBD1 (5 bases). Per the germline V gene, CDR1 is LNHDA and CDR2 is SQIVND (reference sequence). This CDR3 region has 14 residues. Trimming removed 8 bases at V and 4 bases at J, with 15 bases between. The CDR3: CASQMGQGNQPQHF. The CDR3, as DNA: TGTGCCAGTCAAATGGGTCAGGGAAATCAGCCCCAGCATTTT. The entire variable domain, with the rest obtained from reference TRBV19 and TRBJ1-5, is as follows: DGGITQSPKYLFRKEGQNVTLSCEQNLNHDAMYWYRQDPGQGLRLIYYSQIVNDFQKGDIAEGYSVSREKKESFPLTVTSAQKNPTAFYLCASQMGQGNQPQHFGDGTRLSIL.

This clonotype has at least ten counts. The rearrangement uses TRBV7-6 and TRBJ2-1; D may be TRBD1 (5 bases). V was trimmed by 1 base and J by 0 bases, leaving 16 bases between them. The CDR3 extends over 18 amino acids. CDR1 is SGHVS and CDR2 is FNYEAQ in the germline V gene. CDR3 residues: CASSLEGGTGSSYNEQFF. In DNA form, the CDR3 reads TGTGCCAGCAGCTTAGAGGGCGGAACAGGAAGCTCCTACAATGAGCAGTTCTTC. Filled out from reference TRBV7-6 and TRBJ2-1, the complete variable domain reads GAGVSQSPRYKVTKRGQDVALRCDPISGHVSLYWYRQALGQGPEFLTYFNYEAQQDKSGLPNDRFSAERPEGSISTLTIQRTEQRDSAMYRCASSLEGGTGSSYNEQFFGPGTRLTVL.

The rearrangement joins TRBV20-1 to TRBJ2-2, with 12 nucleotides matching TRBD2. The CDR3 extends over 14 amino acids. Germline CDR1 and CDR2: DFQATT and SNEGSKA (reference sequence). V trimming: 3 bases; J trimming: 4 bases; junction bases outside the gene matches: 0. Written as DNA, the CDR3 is TGCAGTGCTAGGGGACTAGCGGGCACCGGGGAGCTGTTTTTT. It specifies CSARGLAGTGELFF.

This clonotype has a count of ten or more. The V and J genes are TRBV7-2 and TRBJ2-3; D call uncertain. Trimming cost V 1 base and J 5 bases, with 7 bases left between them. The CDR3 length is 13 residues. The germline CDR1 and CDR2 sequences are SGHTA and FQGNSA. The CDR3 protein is CASSLDYLDTQYF. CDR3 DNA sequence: TGTGCCAGCAGCTTAGACTACCTAGATACGCAGTATTTT.

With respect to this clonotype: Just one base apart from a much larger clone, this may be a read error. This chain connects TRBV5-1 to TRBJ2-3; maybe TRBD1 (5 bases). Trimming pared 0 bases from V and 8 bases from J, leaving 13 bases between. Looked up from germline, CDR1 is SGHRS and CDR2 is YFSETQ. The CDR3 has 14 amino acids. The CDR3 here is CASSLDPRAGTQYF. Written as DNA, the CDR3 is TGCGCCAGCAGCTTGGATCCCAGGGCCGGTACGCAGTATTTT.

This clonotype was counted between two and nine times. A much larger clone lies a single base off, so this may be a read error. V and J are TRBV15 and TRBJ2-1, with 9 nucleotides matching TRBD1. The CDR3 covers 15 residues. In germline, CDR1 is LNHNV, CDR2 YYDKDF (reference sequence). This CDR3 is CATGRGTGSYNEQFF. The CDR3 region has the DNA TGTGCCACCGGCAGAGGGACAGGGTCCTACAATGAGCAGTTCTTC.

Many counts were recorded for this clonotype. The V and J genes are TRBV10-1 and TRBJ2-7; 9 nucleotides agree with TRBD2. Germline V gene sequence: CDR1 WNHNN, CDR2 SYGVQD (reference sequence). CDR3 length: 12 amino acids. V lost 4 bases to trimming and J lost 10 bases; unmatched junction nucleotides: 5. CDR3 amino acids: CASSVGTSFQYF. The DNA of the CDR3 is TGCGCCAGCAGTGTCGGGACTAGCTTTCAGTACTTC.

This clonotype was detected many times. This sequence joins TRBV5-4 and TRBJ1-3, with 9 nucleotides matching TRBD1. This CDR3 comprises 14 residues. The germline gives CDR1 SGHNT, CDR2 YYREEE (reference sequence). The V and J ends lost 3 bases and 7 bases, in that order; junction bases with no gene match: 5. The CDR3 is CASSWGQGDNTIYF. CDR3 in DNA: TGTGCCAGCAGCTGGGGACAGGGAGACAACACCATATATTTT.

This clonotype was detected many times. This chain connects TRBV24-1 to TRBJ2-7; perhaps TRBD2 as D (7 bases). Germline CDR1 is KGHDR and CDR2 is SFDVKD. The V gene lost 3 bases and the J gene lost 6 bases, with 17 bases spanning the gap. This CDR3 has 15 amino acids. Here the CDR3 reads CATSDTRGASGEQYF. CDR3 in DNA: TGTGCCACCAGTGATACCCGGGGGGCATCCGGCGAGCAGTACTTC.

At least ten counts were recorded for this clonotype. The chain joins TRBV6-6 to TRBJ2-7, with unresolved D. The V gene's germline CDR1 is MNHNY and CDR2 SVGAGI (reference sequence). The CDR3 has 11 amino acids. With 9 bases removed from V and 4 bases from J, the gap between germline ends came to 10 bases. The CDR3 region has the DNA TGTGCCAGTCGAGGCCCTTACGAGCAGTACTTC. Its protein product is CASRGPYEQYF.

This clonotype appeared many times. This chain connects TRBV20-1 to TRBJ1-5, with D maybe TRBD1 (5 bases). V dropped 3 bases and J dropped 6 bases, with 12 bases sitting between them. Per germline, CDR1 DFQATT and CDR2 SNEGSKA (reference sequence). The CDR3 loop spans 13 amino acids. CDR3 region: CSASSIGAQPQHF. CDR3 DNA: TGCAGTGCTAGCTCTATAGGGGCTCAGCCCCAGCATTTT.

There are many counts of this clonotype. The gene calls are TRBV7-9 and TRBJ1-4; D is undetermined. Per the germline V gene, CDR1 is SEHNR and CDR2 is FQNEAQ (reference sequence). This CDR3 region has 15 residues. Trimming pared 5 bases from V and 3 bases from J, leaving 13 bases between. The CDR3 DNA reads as TGTGCCAGCAGCCCCCTACGGGCCCCTAATGAAAAACTGTTTTTT. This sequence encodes CASSPLRAPNEKLFF.

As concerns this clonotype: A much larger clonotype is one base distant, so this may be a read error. The CDR3, as DNA: TGTGCCAGCAGCTCCCGGGGGCATGCGCAGTTCTTC. Its protein product is CASSSRGHAQFF. The V and J genes are TRBV11-2 and TRBJ2-1, with D tentatively TRBD1 or TRBD2 (6 bases each). The V and J ends lost 4 bases and 12 bases respectively, with 13 bases between them. From germline, CDR1 is SGHAT and CDR2 FQNNGV. This CDR3 comprises 12 residues.

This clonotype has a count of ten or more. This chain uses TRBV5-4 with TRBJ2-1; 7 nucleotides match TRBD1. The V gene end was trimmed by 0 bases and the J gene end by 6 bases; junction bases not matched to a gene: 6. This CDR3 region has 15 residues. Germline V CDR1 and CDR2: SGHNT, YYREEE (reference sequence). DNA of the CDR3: TGTGCCAGCAGCTTGGGCGACAGGGACGTCAATGAGCAGTTCTTC. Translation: CASSLGDRDVNEQFF. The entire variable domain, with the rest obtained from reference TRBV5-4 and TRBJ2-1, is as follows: ETGVTQSPTHLIKTRGQQVTLRCSSQSGHNTVSWYQQALGQGPQFIFQYYREEENGRGNFPPRFSGLQFPNYSSELNVNALELDDSALYLCASSLGDRDVNEQFFGPGTRLTVL.

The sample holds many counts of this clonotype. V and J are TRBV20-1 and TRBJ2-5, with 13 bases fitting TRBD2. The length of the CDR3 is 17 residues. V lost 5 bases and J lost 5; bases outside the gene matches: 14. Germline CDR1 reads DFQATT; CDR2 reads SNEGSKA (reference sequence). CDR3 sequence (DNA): TGCAGTGCTGCCGAGATGGGGGGACTAGCGGGAATGGAGACCCAGTACTTC. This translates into CSAAEMGGLAGMETQYF.

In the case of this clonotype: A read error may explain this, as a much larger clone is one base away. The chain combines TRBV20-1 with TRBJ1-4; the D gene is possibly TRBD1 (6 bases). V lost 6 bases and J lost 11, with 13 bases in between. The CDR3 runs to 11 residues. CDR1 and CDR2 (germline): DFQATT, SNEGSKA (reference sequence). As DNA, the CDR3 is TGCAGTGCAGGGCACAGGGACAAACTGTTTTTT. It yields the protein CSAGHRDKLFF.